This T cell receptor beta chain appears in the sequencing data of a study of metastatic and nonmetastatic thyroid tumors. Study-wide context: Samples came from malignant and benign thyroid patients, and repertoires were compared across blood and tumor or nodule tissue.

Thyroid surgery was performed in patients who had received no treatment beforehand. Germline CDR1 and CDR2: MDHEN and SYDVKM. V was trimmed by 4 bases and J by 4 bases, leaving 25 bases between them. This CDR3 contains 18 residues. TCRdb reanalyzed the PCR reads via MiXCR. The top ten clones hold approximately 11% of a sample with about 16,000 clones, more than 20% of them seen once. Sequencing was carried out using blood. The clonotype originates from a male donor with papillary thyroid cancer or a benign thyroid nodule (not recorded which). Some clones in this sample may be carry-over from other donors' samples. This sequence joins TRBV28 and TRBJ1-2; D is unresolved. The CDR3 reads CASSYSTDYRGASYGYTF. In nucleotides, the CDR3 is TGTGCCAGCAGTTACTCTACCGACTACCGGGGAGCAAGCTATGGCTACACCTTC.